Listed below are T cell receptor beta chains from one sample, sequenced in a study of a mutant IDH1 vaccine in newly diagnosed glioma. No antigen has been assigned to these receptors. Measured with immunoSEQ multiplex PCR; TCRdb has only the in-frame clones, and not every one. Altogether tens of thousands of clones are present, more than 85% being singletons, with the ten largest covering about 0.6%. The specimen was PBMCs, collected from a glioma patient whose treatment included an IDH1 peptide vaccine. Receptor source: a woman in her forties or fifties with glioma. CDR3s include the opening cysteine and the closing phenylalanine or tryptophan. The D gene is left open where the match is weak. Some rows have no size entry. The others give once, few or many, or a class for an expanded clone.

clone size	V gene	J gene	D gene	CDR3 protein	CDR3 DNA
.	TRBV5-1	TRBJ2-2	TRBD2	CASSLAVASGSTGELFF	TGCGCCAGCAGCTTGGCCGTGGCTAGCGGGTCTACCGGGGAGCTGTTTTTT
.	TRBV15	TRBJ2-1	TRBD1	CATSLTGGLYNEQFF	TGTGCCACCAGCCTAACAGGGGGCTTGTACAATGAGCAGTTCTTC
few	TRBV2	TRBJ1-2	TRBD1	CASSVKGTVYGYTF	TGTGCCAGCAGTGTAAAGGGGACAGTCTATGGCTACACCTTC
.	TRBV28	TRBJ1-1	TRBD1	CASSFVDRGNTEAFF	TGTGCCAGCAGTTTCGTAGACAGGGGGAACACTGAAGCTTTCTTT
once	TRBV6-1	TRBJ2-2	TRBD2	CASSVRGVKGTGELFF	TGTGCCAGCAGTGTTCGGGGGGTCAAGGGCACCGGGGAGCTGTTTTTT
.	TRBV7-6	TRBJ1-4	.	CASSLFGDIGEKLFF	TGTGCCAGCAGCTTATTCGGGGACATCGGTGAAAAACTGTTTTTT
.	TRBV4-2	TRBJ1-1	TRBD1	CASSLSGQGLIEAFF	TGTGCCAGCAGCCTGAGTGGACAGGGGCTGATTGAAGCTTTCTTT
.	TRBV7-9	TRBJ2-1	TRBD2	CASSLGAGGGRGTEQFF	TGTGCCAGCAGCTTAGGGGCGGGCGGCGGGAGAGGCACTGAGCAGTTCTTC
.	TRBV30	TRBJ2-1	.	CAWSVQSNEQFF	TGTGCCTGGAGTGTACAAAGCAATGAGCAGTTCTTC
.	TRBV12-5	TRBJ2-1	.	CASGLAQGTVQFF	TGTGCTAGTGGTTTGGCTCAGGGGACTGTGCAGTTCTTC
once	TRBV27	TRBJ2-7	.	CASQGPTYEQYF	TGTGCCAGTCAGGGTCCTACCTACGAGCAGTACTTC
.	TRBV30	TRBJ2-5	.	CAWSPQGVRETQYF	TGTGCCTGGAGTCCCCAGGGCGTAAGAGAGACCCAGTACTTC
.	TRBV6-1	TRBJ2-5	.	CASSEFPSGIQETQYF	TGTGCCAGCAGTGAATTCCCAAGTGGGATCCAAGAGACCCAGTACTTC
.	TRBV27	TRBJ2-7	.	CASSYSGGQPYEQYF	TGTGCCAGCAGTTACTCTGGCGGCCAACCCTACGAGCAGTACTTC
once	TRBV19	TRBJ1-5	.	CASSIGSYSNQPQHF	TGTGCCAGTAGTATAGGCAGCTATAGCAATCAGCCCCAGCATTTT
.	TRBV2	TRBJ2-2	.	CATPGPDTGELFF	TGTGCCACCCCGGGACCCGACACCGGGGAGCTGTTTTTT
.	TRBV11-3	TRBJ2-5	.	CASSGRRSETQYF	TGTGCCAGCAGCGGACGTAGATCGGAGACCCAGTACTTC
.	TRBV30	TRBJ1-2	.	CAWSVIGGTGGYTF	TGTGCCTGGAGCGTCATCGGGGGGACGGGAGGCTACACCTTC
.	TRBV28	TRBJ1-4	.	CAWGRLNEKLFF	TGTGCCTGGGGCAGGCTAAATGAAAAACTGTTTTTT
.	TRBV29-1	TRBJ1-1	TRBD1	CSVRDRGDTEAFF	TGCAGCGTTAGGGACAGGGGTGACACTGAAGCTTTCTTT
.	TRBV6-1	TRBJ2-7	.	CASSEWAGVYEQYF	TGTGCCAGCAGTGAATGGGCAGGAGTGTACGAGCAGTACTTC
.	TRBV6-5	TRBJ2-7	TRBD1	CASGTGVYEQYF	TGTGCCAGCGGGACAGGGGTCTACGAGCAGTACTTC
.	TRBV2	TRBJ2-7	TRBD1	CASLKRGTGDYEQYF	TGTGCCAGCCTTAAAAGGGGGACAGGGGACTACGAGCAGTACTTC
.	TRBV27	TRBJ2-5	TRBD2	CASSLNSGRGEETQYF	TGTGCCAGCAGTTTAAATAGCGGGAGGGGGGAGGAGACCCAGTACTTC
.	TRBV18	TRBJ2-2	.	CASSPLTENTGELFF	TGTGCCAGCTCACCTTTAACAGAGAACACCGGGGAGCTGTTTTTT
.	TRBV10-1	TRBJ2-1	.	CASSELGTMRNEQFF	TGCGCCAGCAGTGAGTTAGGGACGATGCGCAATGAGCAGTTCTTC
.	TRBV10-3	TRBJ2-7	.	CAISETLGGRNSYEQYF	TGTGCCATCAGTGAGACCTTAGGGGGGAGGAACTCCTACGAGCAGTACTTC
.	TRBV19	TRBJ1-5	TRBD1	CASLGQVSSNQPQHF	TGTGCCAGTTTGGGACAGGTTTCGAGCAATCAGCCCCAGCATTTT
.	TRBV28	TRBJ1-5	.	CASSLRRGLGNQPQHF	TGTGCCAGCAGCTTGCGCAGGGGACTGGGCAATCAGCCCCAGCATTTT
.	TRBV7-9	TRBJ2-1	.	CASSLSGVNEQFF	TGTGCCAGCAGCCTAAGCGGTGTCAATGAGCAGTTCTTC
.	TRBV5-6	TRBJ1-2	TRBD1	CASSLNRGNGYTF	TGTGCCAGCAGCTTGAACAGGGGGAATGGCTACACCTTC
.	TRBV2	TRBJ2-3	.	CASSVRVGGLHTDTQYF	TGTGCCAGCAGTGTCCGGGTGGGGGGGCTGCACACAGATACGCAGTATTTT
once	TRBV7-2	TRBJ2-3	.	CASSLSPGTSTDTQYF	TGTGCCAGCAGCCTCTCTCCCGGGACCAGCACAGATACGCAGTATTTT
.	TRBV13	TRBJ2-1	TRBD2	CASSDPGLAGANEQFF	TGTGCCAGCAGCGACCCCGGACTAGCAGGGGCCAATGAGCAGTTCTTC
.	TRBV28	TRBJ1-6	.	CASSYWAGENPPLHF	TGTGCCAGCAGTTATTGGGCAGGAGAGAATCCACCCCTCCACTTT
.	TRBV6-1	TRBJ2-3	TRBD2	CASTTSGRDYTQYF	TGTGCCAGCACCACTAGCGGGAGGGATTATACGCAGTATTTT
.	TRBV11-2	TRBJ2-7	TRBD2	CASSWKTGGGTYEQYF	TGTGCCAGCAGCTGGAAGACGGGAGGTGGAACCTACGAGCAGTACTTC
.	TRBV28	TRBJ1-3	.	CASSLPRLTPGNTIYF	TGTGCCAGCAGTTTACCCCGGTTGACACCTGGAAACACCATATATTTT
.	TRBV28	TRBJ1-4	.	CASSLRATDEKLFF	TGTGCCAGCAGTTTGAGGGCCACGGATGAAAAACTGTTTTTT
once	TRBV10-3	TRBJ2-3	.	CAISEYITPSTDTQYF	TGTGCCATCAGTGAGTATATTACGCCAAGCACAGATACGCAGTATTTT
.	TRBV18	TRBJ2-5	TRBD2	CASSPSGGPQETQYF	TGTGCCAGCTCACCATCGGGAGGGCCACAAGAGACCCAGTACTTC
.	TRBV4-2	TRBJ1-2	TRBD1	CASSQGPGGYGYTF	TGTGCCAGCAGCCAAGGCCCAGGGGGCTATGGCTACACCTTC
.	TRBV7-2	TRBJ2-5	.	CASSPGLKYQETQYF	TGTGCCAGCAGCCCGGGACTCAAGTACCAAGAGACCCAGTACTTC
.	TRBV28	TRBJ1-2	TRBD1	CASSSDRGGYGYTF	TGTGCCAGCAGCTCGGACAGGGGAGGCTATGGCTACACCTTC
few	TRBV28	TRBJ2-2	.	CASSSHIWSRSENTGELFF	TGTGCCAGCAGTTCCCATATTTGGAGCAGGTCGGAGAACACCGGGGAGCTGTTTTTT
.	TRBV19	TRBJ2-1	TRBD2	CASSRWTSGDNEQFF	TGTGCCAGTAGTAGATGGACTAGCGGAGACAATGAGCAGTTCTTC
.	TRBV21-1	TRBJ1-5	.	CASSKVGREEPQHF	TGTGCCAGCAGCAAAGTGGGGCGGGAGGAGCCCCAGCATTTT
.	TRBV5-4	TRBJ2-1	.	CASGGEKGINSYNEQFF	TGTGCCAGCGGGGGAGAGAAGGGGATCAACTCCTACAATGAGCAGTTCTTC
.	TRBV5-5	TRBJ2-1	TRBD1	CASSPPGQGDNEQFF	TGTGCCAGCAGCCCGCCGGGACAGGGTGACAATGAGCAGTTCTTC
.	TRBV5-1	TRBJ1-3	.	CASSTQGGHTGNTIYF	TGCGCCAGCAGCACCCAGGGAGGACACACTGGAAACACCATATATTTT
.	TRBV10-3	TRBJ2-3	.	CAISKDPGKADTQYF	TGTGCCATTTCAAAGGACCCCGGGAAGGCAGATACGCAGTATTTT
.	TRBV30	TRBJ2-7	.	CAWSPRLLGGPYEQYF	TGTGCCTGGAGTCCACGTCTCCTGGGGGGCCCCTACGAGCAGTACTTC
once	TRBV9	TRBJ2-1	.	CASSVAGRVGEQFF	TGTGCCAGCAGCGTAGCCGGGAGAGTAGGTGAGCAGTTCTTC